The present T cell receptor beta chain was sequenced within a study of shared clonotypes between healthy human individuals. Study overall: Donor ages ranged 18 to 49 years: two women, a few men. Findings and limits, study-wide: Tissues were not sampled, only blood, and their repertoires likely differ.

In the study's own analysis: Sequence data from immunoSEQ were junction-only and lacked quality scores; consequently, filtering differed. Method: immunoSEQ multiplex PCR; TCRdb's copy keeps in-frame clones and lacks some. V, J and clone size reflect that table, while D and trimming were determined from the DNA. Of about 1.1 million clones in the sample, roughly 80% were seen once. The germline V gene has CDR1 MDHEN and CDR2 SYDVKM. The CDR3 spans 14 residues. V shed 8 bases and J 1 base; nucleotides not matched to a gene: 6. On this clone: Its specificity is unknown.

The rearrangement uses TRBV28 and TRBJ2-7; the match to TRBD1 covers 9 bases. The sequenced sample consisted of memory CD4+ T cells from PBMCs. Subset here: CD45RA-negative fraction. The clonotype was recovered from a man aged 18 to 35 in good health. Some clones in this sample may be carry-over from other donors' samples. The CDR3 loop is CASARDRVSYEQYF. The CDR3 DNA follows: TGTGCCAGCGCCCGGGACAGGGTTTCCTACGAGCAGTACTTC.